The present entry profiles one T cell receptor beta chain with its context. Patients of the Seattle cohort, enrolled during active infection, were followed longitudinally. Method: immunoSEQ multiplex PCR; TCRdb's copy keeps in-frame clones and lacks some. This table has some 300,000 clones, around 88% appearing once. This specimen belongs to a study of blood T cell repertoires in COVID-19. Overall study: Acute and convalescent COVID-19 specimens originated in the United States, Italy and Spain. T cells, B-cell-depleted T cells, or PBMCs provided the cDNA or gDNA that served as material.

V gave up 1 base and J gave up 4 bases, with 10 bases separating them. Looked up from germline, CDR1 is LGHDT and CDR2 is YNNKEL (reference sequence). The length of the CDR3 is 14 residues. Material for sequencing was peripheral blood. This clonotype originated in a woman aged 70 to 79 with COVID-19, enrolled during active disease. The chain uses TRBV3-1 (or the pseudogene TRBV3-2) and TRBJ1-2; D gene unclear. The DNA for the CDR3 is TGTGCCAGCAGCCAAGGGTCAGGCCTCTATGGCTACACCTTC. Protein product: CASSQGSGLYGYTF.